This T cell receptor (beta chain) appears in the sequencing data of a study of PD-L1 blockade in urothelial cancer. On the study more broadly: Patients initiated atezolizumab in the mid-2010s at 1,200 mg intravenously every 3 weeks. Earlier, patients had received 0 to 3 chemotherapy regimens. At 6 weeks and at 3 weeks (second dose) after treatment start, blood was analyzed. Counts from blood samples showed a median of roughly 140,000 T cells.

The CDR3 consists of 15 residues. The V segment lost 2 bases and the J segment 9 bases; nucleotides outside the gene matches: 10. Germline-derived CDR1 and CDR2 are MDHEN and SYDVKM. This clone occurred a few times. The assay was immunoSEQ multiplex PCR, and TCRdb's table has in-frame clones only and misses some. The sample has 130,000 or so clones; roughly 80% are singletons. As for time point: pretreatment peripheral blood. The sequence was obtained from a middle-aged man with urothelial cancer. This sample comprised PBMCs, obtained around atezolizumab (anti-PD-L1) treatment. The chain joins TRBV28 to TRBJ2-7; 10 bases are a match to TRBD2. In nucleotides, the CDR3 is TGTGCCAGCAGTTTAAGGGCTAGCGGGAGCAGTAGGCAGTACTTC. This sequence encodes CASSLRASGSSRQYF.